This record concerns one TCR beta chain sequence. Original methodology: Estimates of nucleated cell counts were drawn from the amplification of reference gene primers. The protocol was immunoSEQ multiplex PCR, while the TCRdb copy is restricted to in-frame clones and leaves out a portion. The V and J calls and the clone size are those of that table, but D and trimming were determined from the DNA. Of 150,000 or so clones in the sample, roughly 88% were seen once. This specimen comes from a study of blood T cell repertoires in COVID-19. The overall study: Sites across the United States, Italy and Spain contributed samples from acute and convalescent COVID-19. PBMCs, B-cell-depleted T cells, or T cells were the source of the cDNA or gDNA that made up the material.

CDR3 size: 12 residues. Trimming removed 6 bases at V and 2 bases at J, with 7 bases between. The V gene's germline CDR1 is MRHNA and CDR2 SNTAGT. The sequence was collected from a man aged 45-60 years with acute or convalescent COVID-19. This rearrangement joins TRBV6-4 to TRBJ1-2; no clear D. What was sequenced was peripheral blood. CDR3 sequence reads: CASSFGNYGYTF. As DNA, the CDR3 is TGTGCCAGCAGCTTCGGGAACTATGGCTACACCTTC.